The 3 T cell receptor beta chains below come from one sample, sequenced in a study of T-cell memory formation after mild COVID-19. From the 5' RACE reads, TCRdb called clonotypes with MiXCR, one entry per CDR3 protein. The sample includes about 13,000 distinct CDR3 sequences, approximately 12% of them seen just once. Material for sequencing was PBMCs or a T cell subset sorted from them (not recorded which). The receptors derive from an adult woman who had mild COVID-19 (a few samples of this study predate the infection). Cell type and time point are not known.

This chain uses TRBV15 with TRBJ2-7, with TRBD1 identical over 8 bases. The V gene's germline CDR1 is LNHNV and CDR2 YYDKDF (reference sequence). The J segment lost 2 bases and the V segment lost 0 bases, leaving 9 bases of the junction unmatched. This CDR3 region has 17 residues. The chain's CDR3 is CATSREFGTGMAYEQYF. The CDR3 DNA reads TGTGCCACCAGCAGAGAATTTGGGACAGGCATGGCCTACGAGCAGTACTTC.

This clonotype was observed at least ten times. The chain employs TRBV14 and TRBJ2-5, with a possible D match to TRBD2 (6 bases). Germline-derived CDR1 and CDR2 are SGHDN and FVKESK. Trimming removed 5 bases from V and 2 bases from J, with 15 bases in between. The CDR3 runs 15 residues. As DNA, the CDR3 is TGTGCCAGCAGCTCCAGTTGGGCGGGACAAGAGACCCAGTACTTC. Protein product: CASSSSWAGQETQYF.

In this sample, this clonotype turned up many times. The J gene is TRBJ1-1, the V gene TRBV7-9; D unclear. This CDR3 is 15 amino acids long. Per germline, CDR1 SEHNR and CDR2 FQNEAQ (reference sequence). Trimming took off 4 bases at V and 1 base at J, with 13 bases between the two ends. The CDR3 spells CASSYAGSSNTEAFF. CDR3 nucleotides: TGTGCCAGCAGCTATGCGGGCTCGTCGAACACTGAAGCTTTCTTT.